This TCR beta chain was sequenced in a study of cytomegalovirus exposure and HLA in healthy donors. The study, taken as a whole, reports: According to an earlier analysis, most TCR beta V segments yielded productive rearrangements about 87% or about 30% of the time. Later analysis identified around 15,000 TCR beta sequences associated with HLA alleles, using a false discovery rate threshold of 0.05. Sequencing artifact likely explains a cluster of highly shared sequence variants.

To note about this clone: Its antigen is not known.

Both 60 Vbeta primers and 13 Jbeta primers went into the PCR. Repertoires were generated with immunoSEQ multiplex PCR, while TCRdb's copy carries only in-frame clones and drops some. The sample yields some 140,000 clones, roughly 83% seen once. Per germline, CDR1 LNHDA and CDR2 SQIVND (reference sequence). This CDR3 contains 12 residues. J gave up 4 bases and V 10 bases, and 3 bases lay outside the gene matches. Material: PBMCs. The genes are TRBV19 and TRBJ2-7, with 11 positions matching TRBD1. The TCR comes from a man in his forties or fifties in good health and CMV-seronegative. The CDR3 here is CATGTGGYEQYF. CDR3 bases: TGTGCCACAGGGACAGGGGGTTACGAGCAGTACTTC.